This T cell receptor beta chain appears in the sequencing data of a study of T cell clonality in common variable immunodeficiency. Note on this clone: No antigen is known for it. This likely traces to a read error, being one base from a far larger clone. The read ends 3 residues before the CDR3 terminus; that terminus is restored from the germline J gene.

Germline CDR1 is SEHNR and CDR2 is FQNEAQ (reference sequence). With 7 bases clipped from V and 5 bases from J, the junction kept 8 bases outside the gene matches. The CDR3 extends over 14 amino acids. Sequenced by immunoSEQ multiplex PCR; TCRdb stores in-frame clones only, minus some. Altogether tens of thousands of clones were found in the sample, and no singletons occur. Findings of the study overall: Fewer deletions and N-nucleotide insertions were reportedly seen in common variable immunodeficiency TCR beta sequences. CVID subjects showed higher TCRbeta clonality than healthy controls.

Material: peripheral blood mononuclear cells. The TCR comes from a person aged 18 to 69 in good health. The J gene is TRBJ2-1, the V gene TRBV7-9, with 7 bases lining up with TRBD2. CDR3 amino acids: CASKPPGGDNEQFF. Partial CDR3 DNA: TGTGCCAGCAAGCCCCCTGGGGGGGACAATGAG.